The 2 T cell receptor beta chains given below trace back to one sample, sequenced in a study of B cell selection in AIRE deficiency. Sorted regulatory T cells were CD4-positive, CD25-high and CD127-low or negative. TCRdb keeps only in-frame clones here, not all; method: immunoSEQ multiplex PCR. This repertoire shows approximately 26,000 clones, about nine tenths found once; its top ten account for about 1.1%. The source material was CD4+CD25+ Tregs sorted from PBMCs. The receptors shown here come from a human donor in good health.

The chain is built from TRBV7-9 and TRBJ1-2; D is unclear. V was cut by 3 bases and J by 10 bases, with 15 bases left in between. The CDR3 extends over 13 amino acids. Germline assignment: CDR1 SEHNR and CDR2 FQNEAQ (reference sequence). The CDR3 sequence: CASSFGVGGHYTF. The CDR3 nucleotides read TGTGCCAGCAGCTTTGGCGTGGGCGGGCACTACACCTTC.

This chain links TRBV2 with TRBJ1-6; D uncertain. V lost 7 bases and J lost 11, with 3 bases in between. The V gene's germline CDR1 is SNHLY and CDR2 FYNNEI. The CDR3 is made up of 9 amino acids. The CDR3 region is CASTPPLHF. The CDR3 DNA reads TGTGCCAGCACGCCACCCCTCCACTTT.